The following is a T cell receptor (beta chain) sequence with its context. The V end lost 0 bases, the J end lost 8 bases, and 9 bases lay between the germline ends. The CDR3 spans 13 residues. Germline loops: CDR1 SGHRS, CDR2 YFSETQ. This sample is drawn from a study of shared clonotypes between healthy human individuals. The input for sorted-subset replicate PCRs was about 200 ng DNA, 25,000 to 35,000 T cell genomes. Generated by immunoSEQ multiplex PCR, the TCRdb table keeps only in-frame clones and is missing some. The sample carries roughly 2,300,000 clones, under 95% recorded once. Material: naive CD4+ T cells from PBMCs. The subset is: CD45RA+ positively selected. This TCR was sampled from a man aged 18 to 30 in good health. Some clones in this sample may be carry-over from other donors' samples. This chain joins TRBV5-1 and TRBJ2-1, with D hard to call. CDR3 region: CASSLDSRDEQFF. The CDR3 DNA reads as TGCGCCAGCAGCTTGGATAGTCGGGATGAGCAGTTCTTC.